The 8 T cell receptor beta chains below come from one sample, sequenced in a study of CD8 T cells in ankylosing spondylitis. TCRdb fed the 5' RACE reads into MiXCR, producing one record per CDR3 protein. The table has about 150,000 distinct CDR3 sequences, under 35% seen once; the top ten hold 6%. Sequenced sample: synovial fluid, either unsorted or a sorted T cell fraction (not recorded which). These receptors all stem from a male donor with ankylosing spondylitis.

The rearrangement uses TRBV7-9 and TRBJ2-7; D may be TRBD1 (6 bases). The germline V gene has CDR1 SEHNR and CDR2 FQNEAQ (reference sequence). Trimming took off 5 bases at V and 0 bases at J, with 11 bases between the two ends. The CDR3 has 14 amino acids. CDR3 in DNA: TGTGCCAGCAGCCCACAGGGCAACTCCTACGAGCAGTACTTC. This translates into CASSPQGNSYEQYF.

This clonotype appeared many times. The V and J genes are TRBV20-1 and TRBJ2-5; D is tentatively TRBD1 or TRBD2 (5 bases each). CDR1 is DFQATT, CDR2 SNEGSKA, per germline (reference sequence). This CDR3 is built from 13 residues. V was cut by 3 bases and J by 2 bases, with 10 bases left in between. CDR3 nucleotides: TGCAGTGCTAGTTGGGGGAGTCAAGAGACCCAGTACTTC. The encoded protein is CSASWGSQETQYF.

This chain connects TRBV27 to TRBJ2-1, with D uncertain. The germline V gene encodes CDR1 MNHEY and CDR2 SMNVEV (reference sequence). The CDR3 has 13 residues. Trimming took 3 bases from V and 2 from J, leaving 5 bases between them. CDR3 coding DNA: TGTGCCAGCAGTTTCAGGACCTACAATGAGCAGTTCTTC. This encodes CASSFRTYNEQFF.

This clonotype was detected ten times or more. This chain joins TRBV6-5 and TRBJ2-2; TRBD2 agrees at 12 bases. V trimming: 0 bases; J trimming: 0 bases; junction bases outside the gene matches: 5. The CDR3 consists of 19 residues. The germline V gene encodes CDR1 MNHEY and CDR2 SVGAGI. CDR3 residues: CASSYSLASGRANTGELFF. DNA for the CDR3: TGTGCCAGCAGTTACTCGTTGGCTAGCGGGAGGGCGAACACCGGGGAGCTGTTTTTT.

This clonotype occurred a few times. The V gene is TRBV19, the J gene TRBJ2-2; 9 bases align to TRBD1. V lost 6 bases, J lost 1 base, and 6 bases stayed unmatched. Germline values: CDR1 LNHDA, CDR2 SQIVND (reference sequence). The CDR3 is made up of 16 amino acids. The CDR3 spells CASRAGTGRNTGELFF. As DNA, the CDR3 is TGTGCCAGTAGGGCCGGGACAGGGAGGAACACCGGGGAGCTGTTTTTT.

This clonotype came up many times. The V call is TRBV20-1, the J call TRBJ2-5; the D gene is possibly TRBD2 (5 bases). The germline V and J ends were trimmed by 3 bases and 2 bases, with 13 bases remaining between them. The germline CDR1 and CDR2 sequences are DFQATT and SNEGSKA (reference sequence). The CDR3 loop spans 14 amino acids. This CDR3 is CSASPGKRQETQYF. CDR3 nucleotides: TGCAGTGCTAGTCCGGGAAAGAGGCAAGAGACCCAGTACTTC.

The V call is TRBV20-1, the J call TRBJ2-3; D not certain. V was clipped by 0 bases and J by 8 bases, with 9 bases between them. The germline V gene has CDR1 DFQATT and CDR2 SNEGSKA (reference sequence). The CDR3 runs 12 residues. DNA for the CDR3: TGCAGTGCTAGAGATCGGGTCGGTACGCAGTATTTT. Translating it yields CSARDRVGTQYF.

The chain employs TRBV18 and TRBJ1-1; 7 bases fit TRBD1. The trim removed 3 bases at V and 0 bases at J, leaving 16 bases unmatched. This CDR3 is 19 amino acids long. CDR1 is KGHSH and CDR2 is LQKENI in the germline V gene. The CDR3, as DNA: TGTGCCAGCTCACCGAGGGGGCGAGAACTAAATCCTATGAACACTGAAGCTTTCTTT. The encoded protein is CASSPRGRELNPMNTEAFF.